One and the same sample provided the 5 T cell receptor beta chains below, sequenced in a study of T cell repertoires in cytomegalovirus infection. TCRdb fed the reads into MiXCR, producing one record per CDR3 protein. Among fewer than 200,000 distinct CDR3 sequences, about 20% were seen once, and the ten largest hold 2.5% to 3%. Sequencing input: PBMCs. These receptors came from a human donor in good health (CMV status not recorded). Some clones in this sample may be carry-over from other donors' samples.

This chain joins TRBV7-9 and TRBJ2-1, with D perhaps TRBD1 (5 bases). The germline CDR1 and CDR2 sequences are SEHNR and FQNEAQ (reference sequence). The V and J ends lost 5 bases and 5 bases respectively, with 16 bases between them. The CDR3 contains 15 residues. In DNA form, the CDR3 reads TGTGCCAGCAGCGGCTCTAGGACACCCAACAATGAGCAGTTCTTC. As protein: CASSGSRTPNNEQFF.

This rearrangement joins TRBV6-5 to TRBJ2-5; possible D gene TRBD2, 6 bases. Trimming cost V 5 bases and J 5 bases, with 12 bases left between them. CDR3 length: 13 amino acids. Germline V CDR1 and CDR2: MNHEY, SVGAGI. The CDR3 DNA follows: TGTGCCAGCAGTCCTGCAGGGAGGGAGACCCAGTACTTC. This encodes CASSPAGRETQYF.

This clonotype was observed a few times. CDR3 protein: CASSQDFRGTEAFF. In DNA form, the CDR3 reads TGCGCCAGCAGCCAAGATTTCCGGGGGACTGAAGCTTTCTTT. V gene TRBV4-1 combines with J gene TRBJ1-1; TRBD1 might be the D (5 bases). There are 14 residues in the CDR3. Germline V lookup: CDR1 MGHRA, CDR2 YSYEKL. V shed 0 bases and J shed 5 bases, with 10 bases lying between them.

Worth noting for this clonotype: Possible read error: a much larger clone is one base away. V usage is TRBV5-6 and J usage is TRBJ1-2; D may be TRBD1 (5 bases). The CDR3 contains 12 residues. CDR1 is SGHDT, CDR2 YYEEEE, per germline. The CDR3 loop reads CTSSADRQRYTF. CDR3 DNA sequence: TGTACCAGCAGTGCGGACCGACAGCGATACACCTTC.

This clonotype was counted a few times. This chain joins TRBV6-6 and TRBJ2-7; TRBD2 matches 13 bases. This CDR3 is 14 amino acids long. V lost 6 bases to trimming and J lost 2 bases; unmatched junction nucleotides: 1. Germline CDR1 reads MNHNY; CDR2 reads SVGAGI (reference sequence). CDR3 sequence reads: CASRLAGGPYEQYF. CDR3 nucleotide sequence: TGTGCCAGCAGACTAGCGGGAGGGCCCTACGAGCAGTACTTC.